The 17 T cell receptor beta chains below come from one sample, sequenced in a study of CD8 T cells in ankylosing spondylitis. Study observations and caveats: Within ankylosing spondylitis blood, a TCR beta motif made up of several highly homologous variants appeared to be characteristic.

Using its own MiXCR run on the 5' RACE reads, TCRdb lists one record per CDR3 protein. The table has roughly 450,000 distinct CDR3 sequences, roughly 27% seen once. What these receptors recognize is not known. The material sequenced was blood, either unsorted or a sorted T cell fraction (not recorded which). Receptors originate from a male donor with ankylosing spondylitis.

The chain links TRBV29-1 to TRBJ1-5; 7 bases agree with TRBD1. The germline V gene has CDR1 SQVTM and CDR2 ANQGSEA. The V gene end was trimmed by 7 bases and the J gene end by 5 bases; junction bases not matched to a gene: 5. The CDR3 totals 12 residues. The CDR3 sequence is CSARQGDQPQHF. The CDR3 nucleotides read TGCAGCGCCAGACAGGGCGATCAGCCCCAGCATTTT.

The table lists this clonotype with a few counts. This rearrangement joins TRBV7-9 to TRBJ1-6, with D hard to call. Trimming pared 6 bases from V and 0 bases from J, leaving 12 bases between. This CDR3 contains 16 residues. From germline, CDR1 is SEHNR and CDR2 FQNEAQ (reference sequence). This CDR3 reads CASSPGRSSYNSPLHF. The CDR3 DNA sequence: TGTGCCAGCAGTCCAGGACGGAGCTCCTATAATTCACCCCTCCACTTT.

The rearrangement links TRBV20-1 to TRBJ2-1, with D possibly being TRBD2 (5 bases). Germline loops: CDR1 DFQATT, CDR2 SNEGSKA (reference sequence). The CDR3 contains 15 residues. Trimming cost V 6 bases and J 6 bases, with 21 bases left between them. This CDR3 reads CSAGRPGFSSNEQFF. CDR3 bases: TGCAGTGCCGGAAGACCGGGATTTAGCAGCAATGAGCAGTTCTTC.

In this sample, this clonotype turned up a few times. J is TRBJ2-6 and V is TRBV24-1; D is tentatively TRBD1 or TRBD2 (6 bases each). Per the germline V gene, CDR1 is KGHDR and CDR2 is SFDVKD. Trimming shortened V by 9 bases and J by 0 bases, and 14 bases separated the two germline ends. The CDR3 runs to 16 residues. The CDR3: CATGGTISSGANVLTF. Written as DNA, the CDR3 is TGTGCCACCGGGGGGACAATTAGCTCTGGGGCCAACGTCCTGACTTTC.

The table lists this clonotype with a few counts. This chain links TRBV18 with TRBJ2-7; 11 positions match TRBD2. J was trimmed by 1 base and V by 3 bases; bases with no gene match: 5. The CDR3 loop spans 16 amino acids. Germline V gene sequence: CDR1 KGHSH, CDR2 LQKENI. The chain's CDR3 is CASSPTLAGGSYEQYF. The CDR3 DNA follows: TGTGCCAGCTCACCGACGTTAGCGGGAGGGTCCTACGAGCAGTACTTC.

The chain employs TRBV6-1 and TRBJ2-7; TRBD2 matches at 7 bases. The CDR3 runs 15 residues. V gave up 6 bases and J gave up 5 bases; unmatched junction bases: 13. CDR1 and CDR2 from the germline V gene are MNHNS and SASEGT. This CDR3 is CASRPNGGSHNEQYF. The CDR3 nucleotides are TGTGCCAGCAGACCAAATGGCGGGAGCCACAACGAGCAGTACTTC.

This clonotype was found a few times. V and J are TRBV30 and TRBJ2-7; D perhaps matches TRBD2 (6 bases). Germline V CDR1 and CDR2: GTSNPN, SVGIG (reference sequence). Deletions cut 4 bases from V and 3 bases from J, with 16 bases between. The CDR3 runs 14 residues. The CDR3 DNA follows: TGTGCCTGGACTCGTCCCGGCGGGAACTACGAGCAGTACTTC. Translated, it gives CAWTRPGGNYEQYF. The full variable domain, in which reference TRBV30 and TRBJ2-7 provide the parts outside the CDR3, is SQTIHQWPATLVQPVGSPLSLECTVEGTSNPNLYWYRQAAGRGLQLLFYSVGIGQISSEVPQNLSASRPQDRQFILSSKKLLLSDSGFYLCAWTRPGGNYEQYFGPGTRLTVT.

In this sample, this clonotype turned up many times. The chain is built from TRBV12-3 or TRBV12-4 and TRBJ2-3, with 7 positions matching TRBD2. The CDR3 totals 16 residues. The V gene end was trimmed by 4 bases and the J gene end by 2 bases; junction bases not matched to a gene: 9. In DNA form, the CDR3 reads TGTGCCAGCAGTTCCCGGGGAGCGGGGAACACAGATACGCAGTATTTT. It translates to CASSSRGAGNTDTQYF.

This clonotype was counted only a few times. The rearrangement joins TRBV5-1 to TRBJ1-5; TRBD1 agrees at 8 bases. J was trimmed by 5 bases and V by 0 bases; bases with no gene match: 4. The length of the CDR3 is 15 residues. Germline V gene sequence: CDR1 SGHRS, CDR2 YFSETQ. The CDR3 protein is CASSLEGRGHQPQHF. CDR3 DNA: TGCGCCAGCAGCTTGGAGGGCAGGGGGCATCAGCCCCAGCATTTT.

V is TRBV3-1 and J is TRBJ2-2; the match to TRBD1 covers 7 bases. The V segment lost 0 bases and the J segment 8 bases; nucleotides outside the gene matches: 12. CDR3 size: 17 residues. The V gene's germline CDR1 is LGHDT and CDR2 YNNKEL (reference sequence). The CDR3 nucleotides are TGTGCCAGCAGCCAAGAATACAGGGGACCTCCTTCAGGGGAGCTGTTTTTT. Its protein is CASSQEYRGPPSGELFF. The full variable domain, with the rest looked up from reference TRBV3-1 and TRBJ2-2, is DTAVSQTPKYLVTQMGNDKSIKCEQNLGHDTMYWYKQDSKKFLKIMFSYNNKELIINETVPNRFSPKSPDKAHLNLHINSLELGDSAVYFCASSQEYRGPPSGELFFGEGSRLTVL.

Turning to this clonotype: A read error is likely, as this CDR3 ends without the conserved phenylalanine or tryptophan. The chain carries TRBV14 and TRBJ2-1; D remains unclear. The CDR3 runs 14 residues. Trimming shortened V by 4 bases and J by 0 bases, and 7 bases separated the two germline ends. The germline V gene has CDR1 SGHDN and CDR2 FVKESK. CDR3 nucleotides: TGTGCCAGCAGCCCGAGACTCTCCTACAATGAGCAGTTCTGC. Its protein is CASSPRLSYNEQFC.

This sequence joins TRBV12-3 or TRBV12-4 and TRBJ1-5; D is perhaps TRBD1 (5 bases). The V gene lost 3 bases and the J gene lost 5 bases, with 8 bases spanning the gap. The CDR3 contains 13 residues. The CDR3 spells CASSFAQDQPQHF. Written as DNA, the CDR3 is TGTGCCAGCAGTTTCGCACAGGATCAGCCCCAGCATTTT.

The chain couples TRBV2 to TRBJ1-1, with D uncertain. V shed 4 bases and J shed 0 bases, with 12 bases lying between them. Germline CDR1 and CDR2: SNHLY and FYNNEI. This CDR3 is 15 amino acids long. Here the CDR3 reads CASSGRSGMNTEAFF. The DNA for the CDR3 is TGTGCCAGCAGTGGGCGTAGTGGCATGAACACTGAAGCTTTCTTT. The complete variable domain, with remaining parts taken from reference TRBV2 and TRBJ1-1, reads EPEVTQTPSHQVTQMGQEVILRCVPISNHLYFYWYRQILGQKVEFLVSFYNNEISEKSEIFDDQFSVERPDGSNFTLKIRSTKLEDSAMYFCASSGRSGMNTEAFFGQGTRLTVV.

The V call is TRBV7-9, the J call TRBJ2-3; 8 nucleotides line up with TRBD2. This CDR3 has 14 amino acids. V trimming: 5 bases; J trimming: 4 bases; junction bases outside the gene matches: 5. Germline CDR1 reads SEHNR; CDR2 reads FQNEAQ (reference sequence). The CDR3 loop is CASSPGLVADTQYF. In DNA, the CDR3 is TGTGCCAGCAGCCCGGGACTAGTAGCAGATACGCAGTATTTT.

This clonotype was counted between two and nine times. The J gene is TRBJ2-7, the V gene TRBV20-1, with D tentatively TRBD1 or TRBD2 (5 bases each). In germline, CDR1 is DFQATT, CDR2 SNEGSKA (reference sequence). This CDR3 is built from 14 residues. V lost 3 bases and J lost 0, with 12 bases in between. The CDR3 protein is CSASLWGSSYEQYF. The CDR3 nucleotides are TGCAGTGCTAGTCTCTGGGGGAGCTCCTACGAGCAGTACTTC.

The CDR3 bases are TGTGCCAGCAGCTCGTCCCGCACAGATACGCAGTATTTT. This gives the protein CASSSSRTDTQYF. The chain is built from TRBV7-2 and TRBJ2-3; D remains ambiguous. The CDR3 consists of 13 residues. Germline V gene sequence: CDR1 SGHTA, CDR2 FQGNSA. Trimming cost V 4 bases and J 1 base, with 6 bases left between them.

In DNA form, the CDR3 reads TGTGCCAGCAGCGACAGGGGGGCTGAGCAGTTCTTC. Protein product: CASSDRGAEQFF. The V call is TRBV7-9, the J call TRBJ2-1; TRBD1 matches 9 bases. The CDR3 has 12 residues. Losses at the gene ends were 5 bases for V and 9 bases for J; bases not matched to a gene: 2. Germline lookup yields CDR1 SEHNR and CDR2 FQNEAQ (reference sequence). The complete variable domain, with remaining parts taken from reference TRBV7-9 and TRBJ2-1, reads DTGVSQNPRHKITKRGQNVTFRCDPISEHNRLYWYRQTLGQGPEFLTYFQNEAQLEKSRLLSDRFSAERPKGSFSTLEIQRTEQGDSAMYLCASSDRGAEQFFGPGTRLTVL.